This entry describes one TCR beta chain. Its cognate antigen is unknown. Healthy Caucasians supplied all donations. These data are taken from a study of identical twins. Points from the study as a whole: Zero-insertion findings could be partly confounded by invariant cells (MAIT and iNKT cells). Models came in too low on out-of-frame TCR alpha sharing in monozygotic twins. Cross-sectional statistical analysis was relied on for the conclusions, without the same donors being followed.

V lost 0 bases and J lost 7, with 12 bases in between. This CDR3 has 14 residues. Germline CDR1 SGHTA, CDR2 FQGNSA. TCRdb reanalysed the 5' RACE reads using MiXCR and keeps one entry per CDR3 protein. The data hold 1.5 million to 2 million distinct CDR3 sequences, with less than 40% observed a single time. The sequenced material came from cord blood. This clonotype originated in a newborn girl in good health. V usage is TRBV7-2 and J usage is TRBJ1-2, with D perhaps TRBD1 (6 bases). CDR3 sequence (DNA): TGTGCCAGCAGCTTAGCTGCAGGGGATGCTGGCTACACCTTC. Its translation: CASSLAAGDAGYTF.